These T cell receptor beta chains were read from a single sample in a study of cytomegalovirus exposure and HLA in healthy donors. Data came from immunoSEQ multiplex PCR; TCRdb stores just in-frame clones and leaves some out. The sample holds 150,000 or so clones; 65% to 75% are singletons and the top ten take 2% to 2.5%. The specimen was PBMCs. Receptor source: a man in his thirties or forties in good health and CMV-seronegative. CDR3s include the opening cysteine and the closing phenylalanine or tryptophan. A D gene is named only where the DNA matches it firmly. Part of the rows lack a size; the others show once, few, many or a class for expanded clones.

abundance: -
j_gene: TRBJ1-3
v_gene: TRBV18
d_gene: TRBD1
CDR3aa: CASSTRQGATGNTIYF
CDR3nt: TGTGCCAGCTCAACCCGCCAGGGGGCCACTGGAAACACCATATATTTT

abundance: few
j_gene: TRBJ2-1
v_gene: TRBV2
d_gene: TRBD2
CDR3aa: CASRASGGVNEQFF
CDR3nt: TGTGCCAGCAGAGCTAGCGGGGGGGTCAATGAGCAGTTCTTC

abundance: -
j_gene: TRBJ2-2
v_gene: TRBV19
d_gene: -
CDR3aa: CASRYTSNTGELFF
CDR3nt: TGTGCCAGTCGATATACTTCGAACACCGGGGAGCTGTTTTTT

abundance: -
j_gene: TRBJ1-1
v_gene: TRBV6-1
d_gene: -
CDR3aa: CASSVGLVNTEAFF
CDR3nt: TGTGCCAGCAGTGTGGGACTCGTGAACACTGAAGCTTTCTTT

abundance: -
j_gene: TRBJ2-5
v_gene: TRBV2
d_gene: TRBD2
CDR3aa: CASNAGREGETQYF
CDR3nt: TGTGCCAGCAACGCGGGCAGGGAGGGAGAGACCCAGTACTTC

abundance: -
j_gene: TRBJ2-5
v_gene: TRBV29-1
d_gene: -
CDR3aa: CSVDGGEQTQYF
CDR3nt: TGCAGCGTTGATGGCGGGGAACAGACCCAGTACTTC

abundance: -
j_gene: TRBJ1-1
v_gene: TRBV2
d_gene: -
CDR3aa: CASSEAPRNTEAFF
CDR3nt: TGTGCCAGCAGTGAAGCGCCCAGGAACACTGAAGCTTTCTTT

abundance: -
j_gene: TRBJ2-1
v_gene: TRBV2
d_gene: TRBD2
CDR3aa: CASSERQASGVYEQFF
CDR3nt: TGTGCCAGCAGTGAAAGACAGGCTAGCGGGGTTTATGAGCAGTTCTTC

abundance: -
j_gene: TRBJ1-4
v_gene: TRBV28
d_gene: -
CDR3aa: CATGGGSTNEKLFF
CDR3nt: TGTGCCACGGGAGGGGGATCAACTAATGAAAAACTGTTTTTT

abundance: -
j_gene: TRBJ2-5
v_gene: TRBV19
d_gene: -
CDR3aa: CASSPDQETQYF
CDR3nt: TGTGCCAGTAGTCCGGACCAAGAGACCCAGTACTTC

abundance: -
j_gene: TRBJ2-7
v_gene: TRBV5-8
d_gene: -
CDR3aa: CASSLEGGSYEQYF
CDR3nt: TGTGCCAGCAGCTTGGAAGGTGGGAGCTACGAGCAGTACTTC

abundance: -
j_gene: TRBJ2-7
v_gene: TRBV28
d_gene: -
CDR3aa: CASSPGSWEQYF
CDR3nt: TGTGCCAGCAGCCCGGGGTCCTGGGAGCAGTACTTC

abundance: -
j_gene: TRBJ2-7
v_gene: TRBV29-1
d_gene: TRBD1
CDR3aa: CSVITGTGAYEQYF
CDR3nt: TGCAGCGTCATCACCGGGACAGGGGCCTACGAGCAGTACTTC

abundance: -
j_gene: TRBJ2-6
v_gene: TRBV27
d_gene: -
CDR3aa: CASSLSPGSGANVLTF
CDR3nt: TGTGCCAGCAGTTTATCCCCGGGGTCCGGGGCCAACGTCCTGACTTTC

abundance: once
j_gene: TRBJ1-1
v_gene: TRBV7-6
d_gene: TRBD1
CDR3aa: CASSYTGGVTEAFF
CDR3nt: TGTGCCAGCAGTTATACAGGGGGAGTCACTGAAGCTTTCTTT

abundance: -
j_gene: TRBJ1-6
v_gene: TRBV4-1
d_gene: -
CDR3aa: CASSQASSYNSPLHF
CDR3nt: TGCGCCAGCAGCCAAGCGAGCTCCTATAATTCACCCCTCCACTTT

abundance: few
j_gene: TRBJ2-7
v_gene: TRBV2
d_gene: TRBD2
CDR3aa: CASSVEAGRDEQYF
CDR3nt: TGTGCCAGCAGTGTGGAGGCAGGGAGGGACGAGCAGTACTTC

abundance: few
j_gene: TRBJ1-1
v_gene: TRBV11-2
d_gene: -
CDR3aa: CASSLDGPIGTEAFF
CDR3nt: TGTGCCAGCAGCTTAGATGGTCCGATCGGGACTGAAGCTTTCTTT

abundance: -
j_gene: TRBJ2-7
v_gene: TRBV5-5
d_gene: TRBD1
CDR3aa: CASSEITQGAAFF
CDR3nt: TGTGCCAGCAGCGAAATTACACAGGGGGCGGCGTTCTTC

abundance: few
j_gene: TRBJ2-3
v_gene: TRBV27
d_gene: -
CDR3aa: CASSTRFGSTDTQYF
CDR3nt: TGTGCCAGCAGTACTCGATTCGGGAGCACAGATACGCAGTATTTT

abundance: -
j_gene: TRBJ2-7
v_gene: TRBV12-5
d_gene: TRBD1
CDR3aa: CASGLERRTGGHEQYF
CDR3nt: TGTGCTAGTGGTTTGGAACGCCGGACAGGGGGCCACGAGCAGTACTTC

abundance: -
j_gene: TRBJ1-1
v_gene: TRBV7-9
d_gene: -
CDR3aa: CARSFGQGYRTEAFF
CDR3nt: TGTGCCCGCAGCTTTGGCCAGGGATATAGGACTGAAGCTTTCTTT

abundance: -
j_gene: TRBJ2-1
v_gene: TRBV5-6
d_gene: TRBD2
CDR3aa: CASSLRGGGYNEQFF
CDR3nt: TGTGCCAGCAGCTTGCGGGGGGGCGGCTACAATGAGCAGTTCTTC

abundance: -
j_gene: TRBJ1-6
v_gene: TRBV19
d_gene: TRBD1
CDR3aa: CASSIRDSSYNSPLHF
CDR3nt: TGTGCCAGTAGTATTCGGGACAGCTCCTATAATTCACCCCTCCACTTT

abundance: -
j_gene: TRBJ2-6
v_gene: TRBV7-6
d_gene: -
CDR3aa: CASSLALISAAGANVLPF
CDR3nt: TGTGCCAGCAGCTTAGCATTGATTAGTGCGGCTGGGGCCAACGTCCTGCCTTTC

abundance: -
j_gene: TRBJ1-5
v_gene: TRBV7-8
d_gene: -
CDR3aa: CASSLQGFNQPQHF
CDR3nt: TGTGCCAGCAGCTTACAGGGATTCAATCAGCCCCAGCATTTT

abundance: -
j_gene: TRBJ2-2
v_gene: TRBV7-9
d_gene: -
CDR3aa: CASSLAGLASYTGELFF
CDR3nt: TGTGCCAGCAGCTTAGCAGGGCTAGCGAGCTACACCGGGGAGCTGTTTTTT

abundance: few
j_gene: TRBJ1-2
v_gene: TRBV7-2
d_gene: TRBD1
CDR3aa: CASSSGQGEFGYTF
CDR3nt: TGTGCCAGCAGCTCTGGACAGGGAGAATTTGGCTACACCTTC

abundance: few
j_gene: TRBJ2-3
v_gene: TRBV7-9
d_gene: -
CDR3aa: CASSLVRGGGQYF
CDR3nt: TGTGCCAGCAGCTTAGTAAGGGGCGGCGGGCAGTATTTT

abundance: -
j_gene: TRBJ1-1
v_gene: TRBV9
d_gene: -
CDR3aa: CASSVGAMRATEAFF
CDR3nt: TGTGCCAGCAGCGTAGGGGCAATGAGGGCCACTGAAGCTTTCTTT

abundance: few
j_gene: TRBJ2-3
v_gene: TRBV19
d_gene: TRBD2
CDR3aa: CASSIKGGDTQYF
CDR3nt: TGTGCCAGTAGTATAAAGGGAGGGGATACGCAGTATTTT

abundance: -
j_gene: TRBJ1-3
v_gene: TRBV28
d_gene: -
CDR3aa: CASSLNLGGASGNTIYF
CDR3nt: TGTGCCAGCAGTTTAAACTTGGGAGGTGCCTCTGGAAACACCATATATTTT

abundance: few
j_gene: TRBJ2-1
v_gene: TRBV30
d_gene: TRBD2
CDR3aa: CAWGTRSSYNEQFF
CDR3nt: TGTGCCTGGGGGACTAGGAGTTCCTACAATGAGCAGTTCTTC

abundance: once
j_gene: TRBJ2-7
v_gene: TRBV7-2
d_gene: -
CDR3aa: CASSLDVSYEQYF
CDR3nt: TGTGCCAGCAGCTTAGACGTCAGCTACGAGCAGTACTTC

abundance: -
j_gene: TRBJ2-2
v_gene: TRBV5-8
d_gene: -
CDR3aa: CASSFPGQMTTGELFF
CDR3nt: TGTGCCAGCAGCTTTCCCGGACAGATGACGACCGGGGAGCTGTTTTTT

abundance: -
j_gene: TRBJ2-7
v_gene: TRBV5-5
d_gene: TRBD2
CDR3aa: CASSRTSVADEQYF
CDR3nt: TGTGCCAGCAGCCGGACTAGTGTCGCCGATGAGCAGTACTTC

abundance: -
j_gene: TRBJ2-1
v_gene: TRBV4-3
d_gene: -
CDR3aa: CASSPRENNEQFF
CDR3nt: TGCGCCAGCAGCCCCCGCGAGAACAATGAGCAGTTCTTC

abundance: -
j_gene: TRBJ1-5
v_gene: TRBV30
d_gene: TRBD1
CDR3aa: CAWNQGAGQPQHF
CDR3nt: TGTGCCTGGAACCAGGGGGCTGGTCAGCCCCAGCATTTT

abundance: -
j_gene: TRBJ2-1
v_gene: TRBV7-2
d_gene: -
CDR3aa: CASSISGSSYNEQFF
CDR3nt: TGTGCCAGCAGTATTAGCGGAAGCTCCTACAATGAGCAGTTCTTC

abundance: few
j_gene: TRBJ1-3
v_gene: TRBV28
d_gene: TRBD1
CDR3aa: CASRMTGNGNTIYF
CDR3nt: TGTGCCAGCAGGATGACAGGGAACGGAAACACCATATATTTT

abundance: few
j_gene: TRBJ2-3
v_gene: TRBV6-6
d_gene: -
CDR3aa: CAARGTTSTDTQYF
CDR3nt: TGTGCCGCTAGGGGGACTACGAGCACAGATACGCAGTATTTT

abundance: -
j_gene: TRBJ1-1
v_gene: TRBV27
d_gene: TRBD1
CDR3aa: CASSLGQGNTEAFF
CDR3nt: TGTGCCAGCAGTCTGGGACAGGGGAACACTGAAGCTTTCTTT

abundance: -
j_gene: TRBJ1-4
v_gene: TRBV5-1
d_gene: -
CDR3aa: CASSVTGMSNEKLFF
CDR3nt: TGCGCCAGCAGCGTAACAGGGATGTCTAATGAAAAACTGTTTTTT

abundance: -
j_gene: TRBJ2-5
v_gene: TRBV7-9
d_gene: TRBD1
CDR3aa: CASSQGQGVIGQETQYF
CDR3nt: TGTGCCAGCAGCCAGGGACAGGGGGTAATTGGACAAGAGACCCAGTACTTC

abundance: -
j_gene: TRBJ1-5
v_gene: TRBV6-1
d_gene: TRBD1
CDR3aa: CASSEAGTGVDQPQHF
CDR3nt: TGTGCCAGCAGTGAAGCAGGGACAGGGGTTGATCAGCCCCAGCATTTT

abundance: -
j_gene: TRBJ2-3
v_gene: TRBV30
d_gene: -
CDR3aa: CAWDRDTAADTQYF
CDR3nt: TGTGCCTGGGACCGGGACACGGCGGCAGATACGCAGTATTTT

abundance: -
j_gene: TRBJ2-2
v_gene: TRBV7-6
d_gene: -
CDR3aa: CASSPSQWDTGELFF
CDR3nt: TGTGCCAGCAGTCCTAGTCAGTGGGACACCGGGGAGCTGTTTTTT

abundance: -
j_gene: TRBJ2-1
v_gene: TRBV5-1
d_gene: TRBD2
CDR3aa: CASSLGLAGGDEQFF
CDR3nt: TGCGCCAGCAGCTTGGGTCTAGCGGGGGGCGATGAGCAGTTCTTC

abundance: -
j_gene: TRBJ1-1
v_gene: TRBV13
d_gene: -
CDR3aa: CASSRPGGNTEAFF
CDR3nt: TGTGCCAGCAGCCGTCCGGGGGGGAACACTGAAGCTTTCTTT

abundance: -
j_gene: TRBJ2-2
v_gene: TRBV2
d_gene: -
CDR3aa: CASSGTVTGELFF
CDR3nt: TGTGCCAGCAGTGGGACAGTCACCGGGGAGCTGTTTTTT

abundance: -
j_gene: TRBJ1-2
v_gene: TRBV6-6
d_gene: -
CDR3aa: CASSDGGRGYGYTF
CDR3nt: TGTGCCAGCAGTGACGGGGGAAGGGGCTATGGCTACACCTTC